This TCR beta chain emerged from a study of blood T cell repertoires in COVID-19. Individuals drawn from 20 to 30 US areas were about 18 to 95 years old. Exposed enrollees had met someone with a PCR-confirmed or clinician-diagnosed COVID-19 case at some point within the 2 weeks before study entry. J gave up 5 bases and V 1 base, and 12 bases lay outside the gene matches. Germline CDR1 SGHAT, CDR2 FQNNGV. This CDR3 is 18 amino acids long. Per the original methods: Researchers report that nucleated cell counts were estimated from reference gene primer amplification. TCRdb's table, derived via immunoSEQ multiplex PCR, lists solely in-frame clones and lacks some. That table supplies the V and J calls and clone size; D and trimming were determined from the DNA. The sample lists 300,000 or so clones, roughly 90% occurring once.

The chain uses TRBV11-2 and TRBJ2-5, with 11 bases lining up with TRBD2. Sequenced: PBMCs or T cells enriched from blood (not recorded which). The receptor was derived from a woman in her fifties or sixties who had been exposed to COVID-19. The CDR3 sequence: CASSLVPPSSGGKETQYF. The CDR3 DNA follows: TGTGCCAGCAGCTTAGTCCCCCCCTCTAGCGGGGGGAAGGAGACCCAGTACTTC.